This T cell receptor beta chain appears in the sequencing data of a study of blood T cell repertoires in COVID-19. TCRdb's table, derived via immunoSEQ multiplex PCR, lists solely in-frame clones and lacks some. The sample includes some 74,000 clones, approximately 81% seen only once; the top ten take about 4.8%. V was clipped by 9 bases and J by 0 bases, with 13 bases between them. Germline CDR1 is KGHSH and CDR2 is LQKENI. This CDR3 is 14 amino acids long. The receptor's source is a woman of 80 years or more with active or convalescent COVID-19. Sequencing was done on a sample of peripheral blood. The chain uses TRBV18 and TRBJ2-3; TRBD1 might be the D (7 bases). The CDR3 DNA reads TGTGCCAGTTCCAGGGGGGTTAGCACAGATACGCAGTATTTT. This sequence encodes CASSRGVSTDTQYF.